This T cell receptor beta chain was retrieved from a study of immune evolution from preneoplasia to lung adenocarcinoma. General study findings and limits: Later-stage lesions appeared to have more T cells, more diversity, less clonality. From normal lung to invasive adenocarcinoma, top clone frequencies appeared to decrease.

A note on this clone: Its specificity is not known.

Patients had resection in Japan or China between about 2014 and 2017. Histologic diagnosis was independently verified by two lung pathologists. The V gene's germline CDR1 is SQVTM and CDR2 ANQGSEA. The CDR3 contains 12 residues. The germline V and J ends were trimmed by 4 bases and 0 bases, with 6 bases remaining between them. The data were produced by immunoSEQ multiplex PCR, yet TCRdb's version contains in-frame clones alone and is incomplete. The table lists about 5,700 clones, around 80% of them singletons. The material sequenced was FFPE normal lung tissue adjacent to the tumor. The chain joins TRBV29-1 to TRBJ1-2; D gene unclear. The sequence derives from a person aged 50 or older with lung adenocarcinoma. The CDR3 loop reads CSVGTANYGYTF. The CDR3 DNA reads TGCAGCGTTGGGACGGCTAACTATGGCTACACCTTC.